This T cell receptor (beta chain) was captured in a study of PD-1 blockade in classical Hodgkin lymphoma. Clones were read by immunoSEQ multiplex PCR, and TCRdb kept only the in-frame ones, dropping some. The repertoire holds roughly 55,000 clones, with 81% as singletons. The ends were cut back, 0 bases at V and 7 bases at J, with 7 bases in the middle. This CDR3 region has 13 residues. CDR1 and CDR2 (germline): KGHSH, LQKENI. All trial patients relapsed after autologous stem cell transplantation. The receptor was isolated from a human donor with classical Hodgkin lymphoma. Sequenced material: peripheral blood mononuclear cells (PBMCs), taken at baseline. The rearrangement uses TRBV18 and TRBJ2-1; D uncertain. CDR3 DNA: TGTGCCAGCTCACCACCCCAAGGAAATGAGCAGTTCTTC. This encodes CASSPPQGNEQFF.